This TCR beta chain appears in the sequencing data of a study of neoadjuvant nivolumab and ipilimumab in lung cancer. Only in-frame clones appear in the TCRdb table, and some are missing; sequencing was by immunoSEQ multiplex PCR. The data show 45,000 to 55,000 clones, with more than 85% seen just once and approximately 3.5% held by the top ten. CDR3 length: 15 amino acids. The V gene's germline CDR1 is SGHRS and CDR2 YFSETQ. J lost 7 bases, V lost 0 bases, and 7 bases had no gene match. The receptor was isolated from an adult with non-small cell lung cancer. Some clones in this sample may be carry-over from other donors' samples. Sequences were derived from blood, sampled before neoadjuvant nivolumab, alone or with ipilimumab. The V call is TRBV5-1, the J call TRBJ2-1; 7 bases match TRBD2. This CDR3 reads CASSLGPGGANEQFF. In DNA, the CDR3 is TGCGCCAGCAGCTTGGGCCCGGGGGGAGCTAATGAGCAGTTCTTC.